A single sample is the source of the 11 T cell receptor beta chains below, sequenced in a study of blood T cell repertoires in COVID-19 (dated by TCRdb to about 2020). Library method: the immunoSEQ multiplex PCR assay. Entries here come from immuneACCESS through TCRdb and include only in-frame sequences with V and J called. Some clones fail to appear in such tables; in the studies checked, an unresolved V gene covers under half of the shortfall, and the cause of the remainder is unknown. This sample gives 96,000 or so clones in total; more than 80% of them show up just once. The leading ten clones occupy under 5.5% of the sample. The sequenced sample was peripheral blood. The source of these receptors is a man of 80 years or more with COVID-19, enrolled during active disease.

The chain recombines TRBV29-1 with TRBJ2-2, with D possibly TRBD1 on 6 matching bases. CDR3 length: 16 amino acids. Trimming stripped 3 bases from V and 2 bases from J, with 16 bases between. The germline CDR1 and CDR2 sequences are SQVTM and ANQGSEA. CDR3 region: CSVDDGTGTNTGELFF. DNA for the CDR3: TGCAGCGTTGATGACGGGACGGGGACAAACACCGGGGAGCTGTTTTTT.

The chain is built from TRBV6-5 and TRBJ2-1, with D possibly TRBD1 on 5 matching bases. CDR1 is MNHEY, CDR2 SVGAGI, per germline. The CDR3 totals 15 residues. V lost 3 bases to trimming and J lost 1 base, with 10 bases between them. The CDR3 DNA is TGTGCCAGCAGTTATTCTCAGGGTTCCTACAATGAGCAGTTCTTC. As protein: CASSYSQGSYNEQFF.

V is TRBV4-1 and J is TRBJ2-1; 10 bases are a match to TRBD2. The germline gives CDR1 MGHRA, CDR2 YSYEKL. This CDR3 is built from 15 residues. The trim removed 1 base at V and 3 bases at J, leaving 0 bases unmatched. The CDR3 here is CASSQASGGYNEQFF. CDR3 nucleotide sequence: TGCGCCAGCAGCCAAGCTAGCGGGGGCTACAATGAGCAGTTCTTC.

The chain uses TRBV19 and TRBJ2-7; 9 nucleotides align to TRBD1. The J segment lost 5 bases and the V segment lost 3 bases, leaving 8 bases of the junction unmatched. The CDR3 totals 15 residues. The germline V gene encodes CDR1 LNHDA and CDR2 SQIVND (reference sequence). CDR3 amino acids: CASSIRGQGNNEQYF. In DNA, the CDR3 is TGTGCCAGTAGTATCAGGGGACAGGGAAACAACGAGCAGTACTTC.

This chain links TRBV3-1 (or the pseudogene TRBV3-2) with TRBJ1-1; a possible D gene is TRBD1 (6 bases). V gave up 8 bases and J gave up 1 base, with 17 bases separating them. The CDR3 covers 15 residues. Germline CDR1 reads LGHDT; CDR2 reads YNNKEL (reference sequence). The CDR3 nucleotides read TGTGCCAGCGGCCGCCTCGGACAGACGAACACTGAAGCTTTCTTT. Amino acids: CASGRLGQTNTEAFF.

The chain employs TRBV19 and TRBJ2-7, with D possibly matching TRBD2 (5 bases). The CDR3 is 13 residues long. The germline CDR1 and CDR2 sequences are LNHDA and SQIVND (reference sequence). V was pared by 4 bases and J by 6 bases, with 13 bases between. The CDR3 DNA sequence: TGTGCCAGTAGTACAACCGGGGATACCGAGCAGTACTTC. The encoded protein is CASSTTGDTEQYF. Looking up the rest from reference TRBV19 and TRBJ2-7 gives the full variable domain: DGGITQSPKYLFRKEGQNVTLSCEQNLNHDAMYWYRQDPGQGLRLIYYSQIVNDFQKGDIAEGYSVSREKKESFPLTVTSAQKNPTAFYLCASSTTGDTEQYFGPGTRLTVT.

The chain carries TRBV12-3 or TRBV12-4 and TRBJ2-5; D call uncertain. Trimming shortened V by 4 bases and J by 4 bases, and 7 bases separated the two germline ends. This CDR3 is 12 amino acids long. CDR3 sequence: CASSSLRETQYF. The DNA for the CDR3 is TGTGCCAGCAGTTCCCTGAGAGAGACCCAGTACTTC.

The chain joins TRBV20-1 to TRBJ1-1, with D perhaps matching TRBD1 (6 bases). The V and J ends lost 6 bases and 8 bases respectively, with 10 bases between them. CDR3 length: 10 residues. Germline CDR1 and CDR2: DFQATT and SNEGSKA (reference sequence). The DNA for the CDR3 is TGCAGTGCAACGGACAGAGAAGCTTTCTTT. Its translation is CSATDREAFF.

V and J are TRBV5-4 and TRBJ2-4; 11 nucleotides align to TRBD2. Trimming removed 3 bases from V and 2 bases from J; junction bases left unmatched: 7. The CDR3 contains 17 residues. Looked up from germline, CDR1 is SGHNT and CDR2 is YYREEE (reference sequence). The CDR3 sequence: CASSSVGTSGTKNIQYF. In DNA, the CDR3 is TGTGCCAGCAGCTCGGTAGGGACTAGCGGAACCAAAAACATTCAGTACTTC.

This chain uses TRBV6-6 with TRBJ2-7; maybe TRBD1 (6 bases). The CDR3 covers 13 residues. V lost 4 bases and J 6 bases, leaving 13 bases between the germline ends. Germline values: CDR1 MNHNY, CDR2 SVGAGI (reference sequence). In nucleotides, the CDR3 is TGTGCCAGCAGTTTGCGCAGGGGTGGCGAGCAGTACTTC. Translated: CASSLRRGGEQYF.

The chain is built from TRBV18 and TRBJ2-7; TRBD1 aligns across 7 bases. Germline assignment: CDR1 KGHSH and CDR2 LQKENI. J was trimmed by 4 bases and V by 5 bases; bases with no gene match: 11. CDR3 length: 15 residues. In DNA, the CDR3 is TGTGCCAGCTCATCGGCGACAGGGCTCAGGTACGAGCAGTACTTC. The encoded protein is CASSSATGLRYEQYF. Variable domain in full (rest from reference TRBV18 and TRBJ2-7): NAGVMQNPRHLVRRRGQEARLRCSPMKGHSHVYWYRQLPEEGLKFMVYLQKENIIDESGMPKERFSAEFPKEGPSILRIQQVVRGDSAAYFCASSSATGLRYEQYFGPGTRLTVT.